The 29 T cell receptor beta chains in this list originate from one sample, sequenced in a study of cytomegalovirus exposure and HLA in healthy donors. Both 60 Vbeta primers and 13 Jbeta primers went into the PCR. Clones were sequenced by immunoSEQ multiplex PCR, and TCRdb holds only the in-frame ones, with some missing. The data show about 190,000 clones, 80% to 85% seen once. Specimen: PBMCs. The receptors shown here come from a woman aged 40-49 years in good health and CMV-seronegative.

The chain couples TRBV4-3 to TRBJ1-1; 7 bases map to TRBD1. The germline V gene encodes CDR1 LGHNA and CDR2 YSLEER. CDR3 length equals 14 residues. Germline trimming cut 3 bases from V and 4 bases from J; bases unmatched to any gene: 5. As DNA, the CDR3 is TGCGCCAGCAGCCAGTTACAGGGGATCACTGAAGCTTTCTTT. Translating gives CASSQLQGITEAFF.

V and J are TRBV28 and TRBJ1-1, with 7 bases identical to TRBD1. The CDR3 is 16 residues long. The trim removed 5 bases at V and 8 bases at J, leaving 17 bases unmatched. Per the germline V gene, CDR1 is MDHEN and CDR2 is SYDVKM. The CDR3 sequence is CASSPPATSGTAEAFF. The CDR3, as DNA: TGTGCCAGCAGTCCACCTGCAACCTCCGGGACAGCGGAAGCTTTCTTT. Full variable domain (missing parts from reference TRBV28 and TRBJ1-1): DVKVTQSSRYLVKRTGEKVFLECVQDMDHENMFWYRQDPGLGLRLIYFSYDVKMKEKGDIPEGYSVSREKKERFSLILESASTNQTSMYLCASSPPATSGTAEAFFGQGTRLTVV.

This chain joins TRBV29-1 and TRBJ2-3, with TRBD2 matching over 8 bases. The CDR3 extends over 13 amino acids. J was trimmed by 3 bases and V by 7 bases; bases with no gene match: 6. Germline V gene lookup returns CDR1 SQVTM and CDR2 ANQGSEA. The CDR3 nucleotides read TGCAGCGAGACCCCTAGCGGGACAGATACGCAGTATTTT. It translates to CSETPSGTDTQYF.

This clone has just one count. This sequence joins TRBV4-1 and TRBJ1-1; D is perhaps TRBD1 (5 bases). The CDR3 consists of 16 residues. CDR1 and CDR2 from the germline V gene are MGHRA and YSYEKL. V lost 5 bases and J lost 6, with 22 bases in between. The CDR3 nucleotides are TGCGCCAGCAGCTACCTTGGGGGGGTCGGTTTCGCTGAAGCTTTCTTT. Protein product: CASSYLGGVGFAEAFF.

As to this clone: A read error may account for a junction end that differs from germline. The CDR3 coding sequence is TGTTCCAGCAGCTTAGTCAGGGGTGAGCAGTACTTC. It translates to CSSSLVRGEQYF. J is TRBJ2-7 and V is TRBV7-9, with a weak D call TRBD1 (6 bases). The CDR3 consists of 12 residues. Per germline, CDR1 SEHNR and CDR2 FQNEAQ (reference sequence).

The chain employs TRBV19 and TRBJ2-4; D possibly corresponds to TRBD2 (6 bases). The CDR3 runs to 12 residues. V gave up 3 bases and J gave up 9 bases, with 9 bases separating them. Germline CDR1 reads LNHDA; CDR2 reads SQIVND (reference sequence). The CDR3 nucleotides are TGTGCCAGTAGTATGAGGGGAGGCATTCAGTACTTC. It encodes CASSMRGGIQYF.

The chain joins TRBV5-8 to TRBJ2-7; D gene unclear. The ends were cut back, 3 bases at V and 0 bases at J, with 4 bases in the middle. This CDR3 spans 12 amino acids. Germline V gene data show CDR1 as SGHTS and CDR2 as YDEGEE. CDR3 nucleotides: TGTGCCAGCAGCTCCCTCTCCTACGAGCAGTACTTC. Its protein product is CASSSLSYEQYF.

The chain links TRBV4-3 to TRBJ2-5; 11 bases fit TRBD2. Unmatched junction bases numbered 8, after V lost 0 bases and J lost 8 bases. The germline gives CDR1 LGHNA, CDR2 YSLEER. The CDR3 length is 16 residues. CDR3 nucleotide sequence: TGCGCCAGCAGCCAAGATGACCTAGCGGGAGGCCCTACCCAGTACTTC. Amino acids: CASSQDDLAGGPTQYF.

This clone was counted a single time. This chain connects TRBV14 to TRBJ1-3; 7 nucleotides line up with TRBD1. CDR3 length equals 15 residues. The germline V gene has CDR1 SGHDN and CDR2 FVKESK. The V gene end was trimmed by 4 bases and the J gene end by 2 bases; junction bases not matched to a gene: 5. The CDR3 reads CASSLMTGTGNTIYF. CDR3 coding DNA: TGTGCCAGCAGCCTTATGACAGGGACTGGAAACACCATATATTTT.

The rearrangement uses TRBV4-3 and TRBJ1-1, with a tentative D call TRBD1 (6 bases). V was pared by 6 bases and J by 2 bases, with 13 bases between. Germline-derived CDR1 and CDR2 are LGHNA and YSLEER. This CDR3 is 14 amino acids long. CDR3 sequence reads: CASSRAQGNTEAFF. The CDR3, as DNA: TGCGCCAGCAGTAGAGCACAGGGAAACACTGAAGCTTTCTTT.

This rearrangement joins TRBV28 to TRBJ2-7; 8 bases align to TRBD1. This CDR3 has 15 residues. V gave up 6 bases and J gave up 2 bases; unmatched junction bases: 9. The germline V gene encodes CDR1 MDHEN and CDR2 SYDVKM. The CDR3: CASSPGQDLPYEQYV. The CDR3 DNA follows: TGTGCCAGCAGCCCGGGACAGGATTTACCCTACGAGCAGTACGTC.

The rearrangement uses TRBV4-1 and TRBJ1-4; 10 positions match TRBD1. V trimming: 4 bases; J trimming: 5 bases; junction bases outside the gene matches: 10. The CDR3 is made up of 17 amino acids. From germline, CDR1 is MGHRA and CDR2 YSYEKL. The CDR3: CASSPWTPGQGNEKLFF. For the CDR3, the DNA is TGCGCCAGCAGCCCATGGACACCGGGACAGGGGAATGAAAAACTGTTTTTT.

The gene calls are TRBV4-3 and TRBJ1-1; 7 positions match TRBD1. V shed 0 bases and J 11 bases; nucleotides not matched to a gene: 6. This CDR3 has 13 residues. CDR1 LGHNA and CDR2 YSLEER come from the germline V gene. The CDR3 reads CASSQDRGGGAFF. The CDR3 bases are TGCGCCAGCAGCCAAGATCGCGGAGGGGGCGCTTTCTTT.

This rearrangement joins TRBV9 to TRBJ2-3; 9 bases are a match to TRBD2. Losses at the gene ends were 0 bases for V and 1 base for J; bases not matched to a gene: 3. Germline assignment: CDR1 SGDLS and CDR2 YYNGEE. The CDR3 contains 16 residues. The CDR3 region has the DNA TGTGCCAGCAGCGTAGCGGCGGGGGGGGGCACAGATACGCAGTATTTT. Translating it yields CASSVAAGGGTDTQYF.

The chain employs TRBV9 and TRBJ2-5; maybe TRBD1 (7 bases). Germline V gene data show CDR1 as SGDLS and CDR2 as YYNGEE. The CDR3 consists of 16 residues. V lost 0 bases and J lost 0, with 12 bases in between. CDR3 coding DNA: TGTGCCAGCAGCGTAGACCCAGGGGGGTACCAAGAGACCCAGTACTTC. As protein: CASSVDPGGYQETQYF.

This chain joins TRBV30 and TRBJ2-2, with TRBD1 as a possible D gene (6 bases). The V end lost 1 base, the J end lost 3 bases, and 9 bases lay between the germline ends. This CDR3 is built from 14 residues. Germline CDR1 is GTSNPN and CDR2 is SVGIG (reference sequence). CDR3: CAWSGGQDTGELFF. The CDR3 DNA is TGTGCCTGGAGTGGGGGGCAGGACACCGGGGAGCTGTTTTTT.

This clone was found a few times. CDR3 residues: CASSLMGRTEAFF. The CDR3 DNA reads as TGTGCCAGCAGCTTAATGGGGCGGACTGAAGCTTTCTTT. The chain recombines TRBV7-6 with TRBJ1-1; TRBD1 might be the D (5 bases). Germline CDR1 reads SGHVS; CDR2 reads FNYEAQ. The V gene lost 2 bases and the J gene lost 5 bases, with 9 bases spanning the gap. The CDR3 totals 13 residues.

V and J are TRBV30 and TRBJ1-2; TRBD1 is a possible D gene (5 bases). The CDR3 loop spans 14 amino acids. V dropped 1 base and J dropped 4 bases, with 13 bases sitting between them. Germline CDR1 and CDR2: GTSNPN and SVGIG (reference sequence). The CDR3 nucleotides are TGTGCCTGGAGTGCGGGCAGGGTGACCTATGGCTACACCTTC. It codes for CAWSAGRVTYGYTF.

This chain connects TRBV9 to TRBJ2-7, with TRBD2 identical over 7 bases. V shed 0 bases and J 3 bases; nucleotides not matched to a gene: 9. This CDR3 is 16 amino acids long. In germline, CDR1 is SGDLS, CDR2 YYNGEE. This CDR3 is CASSVAPGASGYEQYF. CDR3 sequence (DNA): TGTGCCAGCAGCGTAGCCCCCGGGGCTAGCGGCTACGAGCAGTACTTC.

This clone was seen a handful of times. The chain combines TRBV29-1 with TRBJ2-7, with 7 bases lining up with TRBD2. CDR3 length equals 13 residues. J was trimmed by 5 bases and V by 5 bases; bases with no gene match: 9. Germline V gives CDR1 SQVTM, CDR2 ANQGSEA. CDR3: CSVRGGRGNEQYV. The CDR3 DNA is TGCAGCGTTCGGGGCGGGAGAGGAAACGAGCAGTACGTC.

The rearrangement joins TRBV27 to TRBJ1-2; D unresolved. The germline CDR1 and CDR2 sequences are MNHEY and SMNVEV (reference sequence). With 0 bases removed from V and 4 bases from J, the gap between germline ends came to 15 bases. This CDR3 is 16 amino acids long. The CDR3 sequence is CASSLSALRRGYGYTF. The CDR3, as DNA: TGTGCCAGCAGTTTATCTGCCCTTCGAAGAGGCTATGGCTACACCTTC.

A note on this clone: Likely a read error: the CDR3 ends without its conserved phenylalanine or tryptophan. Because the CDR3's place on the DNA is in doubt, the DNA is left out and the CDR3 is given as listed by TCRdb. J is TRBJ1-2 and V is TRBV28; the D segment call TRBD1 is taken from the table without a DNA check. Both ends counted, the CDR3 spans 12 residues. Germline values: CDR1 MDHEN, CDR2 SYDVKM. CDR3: CASSLNRAKFSL.

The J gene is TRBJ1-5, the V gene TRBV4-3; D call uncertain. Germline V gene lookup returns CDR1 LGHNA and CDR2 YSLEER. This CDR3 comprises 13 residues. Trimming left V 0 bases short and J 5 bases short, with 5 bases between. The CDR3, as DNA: TGCGCCAGCAGCCAAGATCGGGATCAGCCCCAGCATTTT. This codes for CASSQDRDQPQHF.

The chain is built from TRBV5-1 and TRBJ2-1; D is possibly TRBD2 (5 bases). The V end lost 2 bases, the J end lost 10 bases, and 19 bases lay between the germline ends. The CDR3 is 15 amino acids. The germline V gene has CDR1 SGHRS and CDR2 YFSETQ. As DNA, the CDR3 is TGCGCCAGCAGCTTAAATGACAAACCCAGAGGGGAGCAGTTCTTC. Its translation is CASSLNDKPRGEQFF.

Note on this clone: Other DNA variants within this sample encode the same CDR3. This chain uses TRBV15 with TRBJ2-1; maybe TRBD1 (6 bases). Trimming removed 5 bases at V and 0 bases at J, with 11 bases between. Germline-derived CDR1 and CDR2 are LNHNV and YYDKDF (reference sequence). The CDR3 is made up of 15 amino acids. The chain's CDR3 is CATSRDTGSYNEQFF. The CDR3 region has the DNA TGTGCCACCAGCCGGGACACCGGCTCCTACAATGAGCAGTTCTTC.

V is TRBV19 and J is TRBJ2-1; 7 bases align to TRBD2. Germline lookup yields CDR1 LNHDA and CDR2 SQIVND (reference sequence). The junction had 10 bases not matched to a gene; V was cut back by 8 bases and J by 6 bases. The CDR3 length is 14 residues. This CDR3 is CASSPGLIFNEQFF. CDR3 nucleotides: TGTGCCAGTTCCCCGGGACTAATCTTCAATGAGCAGTTCTTC.

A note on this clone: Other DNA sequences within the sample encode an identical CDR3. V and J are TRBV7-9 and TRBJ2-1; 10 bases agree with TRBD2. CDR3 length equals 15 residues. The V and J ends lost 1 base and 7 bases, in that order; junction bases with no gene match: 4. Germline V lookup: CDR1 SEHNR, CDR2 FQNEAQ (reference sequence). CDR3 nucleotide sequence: TGTGCCAGCAGCTTAGGTCTAGCGGGAGTGAATGAGCAGTTCTTC. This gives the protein CASSLGLAGVNEQFF. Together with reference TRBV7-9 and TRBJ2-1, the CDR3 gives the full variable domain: DTGVSQNPRHKITKRGQNVTFRCDPISEHNRLYWYRQTLGQGPEFLTYFQNEAQLEKSRLLSDRFSAERPKGSFSTLEIQRTEQGDSAMYLCASSLGLAGVNEQFFGPGTRLTVL.

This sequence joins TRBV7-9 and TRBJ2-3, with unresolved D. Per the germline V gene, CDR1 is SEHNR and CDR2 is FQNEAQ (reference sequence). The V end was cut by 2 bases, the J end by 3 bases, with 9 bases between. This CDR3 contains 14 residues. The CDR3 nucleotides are TGTGCCAGCAGCTTAAGCCTCGGGACAGATACGCAGTATTTT. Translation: CASSLSLGTDTQYF. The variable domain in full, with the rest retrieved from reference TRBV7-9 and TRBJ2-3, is DTGVSQNPRHKITKRGQNVTFRCDPISEHNRLYWYRQTLGQGPEFLTYFQNEAQLEKSRLLSDRFSAERPKGSFSTLEIQRTEQGDSAMYLCASSLSLGTDTQYFGPGTRLTVL.

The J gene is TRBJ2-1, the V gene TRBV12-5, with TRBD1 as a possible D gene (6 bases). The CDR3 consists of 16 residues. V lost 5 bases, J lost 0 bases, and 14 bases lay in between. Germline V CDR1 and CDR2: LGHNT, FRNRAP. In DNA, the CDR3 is TGTGCTAGTGGTGTCCCGGGACACAGCTCCTACAATGAGCAGTTCTTC. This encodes CASGVPGHSSYNEQFF.